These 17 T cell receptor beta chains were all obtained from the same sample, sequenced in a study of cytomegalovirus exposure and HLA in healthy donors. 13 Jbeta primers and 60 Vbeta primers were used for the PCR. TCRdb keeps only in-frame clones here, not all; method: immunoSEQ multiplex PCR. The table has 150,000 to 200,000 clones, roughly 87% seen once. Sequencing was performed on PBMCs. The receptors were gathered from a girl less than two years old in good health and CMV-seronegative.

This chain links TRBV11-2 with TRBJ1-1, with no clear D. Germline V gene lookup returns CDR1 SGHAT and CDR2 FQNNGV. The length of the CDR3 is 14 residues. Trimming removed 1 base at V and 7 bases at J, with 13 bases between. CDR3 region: CASSLVIGPGEAFF. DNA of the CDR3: TGTGCCAGCAGCTTAGTGATTGGCCCGGGTGAAGCTTTCTTT.

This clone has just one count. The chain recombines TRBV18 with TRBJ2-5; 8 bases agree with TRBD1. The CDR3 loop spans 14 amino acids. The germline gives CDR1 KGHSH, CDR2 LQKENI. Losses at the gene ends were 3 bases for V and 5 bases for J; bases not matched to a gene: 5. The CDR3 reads CASSPTGVWETQYF. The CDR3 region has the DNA TGTGCCAGCTCACCGACAGGGGTGTGGGAGACCCAGTACTTC. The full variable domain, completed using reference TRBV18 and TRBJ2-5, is NAGVMQNPRHLVRRRGQEARLRCSPMKGHSHVYWYRQLPEEGLKFMVYLQKENIIDESGMPKERFSAEFPKEGPSILRIQQVVRGDSAAYFCASSPTGVWETQYFGPGTRLLVL.

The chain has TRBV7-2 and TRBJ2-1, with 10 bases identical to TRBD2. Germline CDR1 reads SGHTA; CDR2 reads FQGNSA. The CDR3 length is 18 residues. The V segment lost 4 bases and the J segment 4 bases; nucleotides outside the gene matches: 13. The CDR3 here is CASSSRTSGGKVYNEQFF. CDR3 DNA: TGTGCCAGCAGCTCCCGGACTAGCGGAGGAAAGGTGTACAATGAGCAGTTCTTC.

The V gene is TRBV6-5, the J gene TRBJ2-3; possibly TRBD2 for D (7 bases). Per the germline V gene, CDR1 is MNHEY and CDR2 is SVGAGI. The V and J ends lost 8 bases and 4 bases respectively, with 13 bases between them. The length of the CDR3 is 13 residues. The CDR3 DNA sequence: TGTGCCAGCTCCAGGGGAGGGTCAGATACGCAGTATTTT. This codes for CASSRGGSDTQYF.

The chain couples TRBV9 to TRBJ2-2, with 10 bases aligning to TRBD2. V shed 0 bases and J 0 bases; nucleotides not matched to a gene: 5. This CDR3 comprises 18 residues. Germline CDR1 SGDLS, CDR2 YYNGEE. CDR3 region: CASSVAPAGGPNTGELFF. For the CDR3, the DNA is TGTGCCAGCAGCGTAGCGCCAGCGGGGGGGCCGAACACCGGGGAGCTGTTTTTT.

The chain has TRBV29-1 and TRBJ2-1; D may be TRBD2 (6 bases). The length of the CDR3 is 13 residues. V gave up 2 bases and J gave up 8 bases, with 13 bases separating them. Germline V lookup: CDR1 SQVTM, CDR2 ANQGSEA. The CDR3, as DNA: TGCAGCGTTGAATTACGACTAGTGGATGAGCAGTTCTTC. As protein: CSVELRLVDEQFF.

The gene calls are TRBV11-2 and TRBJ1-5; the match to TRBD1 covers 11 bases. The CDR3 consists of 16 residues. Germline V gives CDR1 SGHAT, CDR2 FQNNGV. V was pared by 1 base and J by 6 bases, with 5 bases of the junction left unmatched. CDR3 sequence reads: CASSLGGTGGSQPQHF. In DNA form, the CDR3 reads TGTGCCAGCAGCTTAGGCGGGACAGGGGGGAGTCAGCCCCAGCATTTT.

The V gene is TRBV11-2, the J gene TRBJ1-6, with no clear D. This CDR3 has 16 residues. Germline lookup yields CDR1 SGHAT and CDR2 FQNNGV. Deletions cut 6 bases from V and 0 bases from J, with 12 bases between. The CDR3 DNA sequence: TGTGCCAGCAGTCATCAACAGAGCTCCTATAATTCACCCCTCCACTTT. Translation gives CASSHQQSSYNSPLHF.

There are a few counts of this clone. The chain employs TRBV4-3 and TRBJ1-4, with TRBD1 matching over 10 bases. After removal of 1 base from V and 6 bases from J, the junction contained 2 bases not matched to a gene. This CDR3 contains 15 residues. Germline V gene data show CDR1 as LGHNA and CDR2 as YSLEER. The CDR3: CASSQVGQGDEKLFF. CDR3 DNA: TGCGCCAGCAGCCAAGTTGGACAGGGGGATGAAAAACTGTTTTTT.

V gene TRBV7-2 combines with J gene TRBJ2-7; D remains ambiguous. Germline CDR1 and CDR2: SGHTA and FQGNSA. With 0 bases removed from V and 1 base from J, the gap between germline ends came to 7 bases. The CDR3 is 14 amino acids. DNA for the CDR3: TGTGCCAGCAGCTTAGCGGCGGCTTCCTACGAGCAGTACTTC. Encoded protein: CASSLAAASYEQYF.

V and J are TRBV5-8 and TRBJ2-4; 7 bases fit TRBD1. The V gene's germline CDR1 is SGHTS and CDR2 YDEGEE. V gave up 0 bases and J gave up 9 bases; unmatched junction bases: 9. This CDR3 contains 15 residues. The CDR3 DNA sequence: TGTGCCAGCAGCTTGGCGTGGACAGGTGGAGGCATTCAGTACTTC. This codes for CASSLAWTGGGIQYF. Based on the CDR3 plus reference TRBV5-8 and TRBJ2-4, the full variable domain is EAGVTQSPTHLIKTRGQQATLRCSPISGHTSVYWYQQALGLGLQFLLWYDEGEERNRGNFPPRFSGRQFPNYSSELNVNALELEDSALYLCASSLAWTGGGIQYFGAGTRLSVL.

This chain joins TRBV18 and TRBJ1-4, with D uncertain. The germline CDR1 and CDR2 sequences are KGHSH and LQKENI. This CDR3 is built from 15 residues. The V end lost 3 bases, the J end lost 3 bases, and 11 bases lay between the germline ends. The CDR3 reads CASSPSAGSNEKLFF. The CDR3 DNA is TGTGCCAGCTCACCGTCGGCGGGGTCTAATGAAAAACTGTTTTTT.

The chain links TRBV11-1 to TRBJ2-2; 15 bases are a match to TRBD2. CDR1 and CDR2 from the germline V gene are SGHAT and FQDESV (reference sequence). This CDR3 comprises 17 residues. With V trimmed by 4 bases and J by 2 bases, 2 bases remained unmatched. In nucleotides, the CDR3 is TGTGCCAGCAGCTGGGGACTAGCGGGAGGAAACACCGGGGAGCTGTTTTTT. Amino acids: CASSWGLAGGNTGELFF.

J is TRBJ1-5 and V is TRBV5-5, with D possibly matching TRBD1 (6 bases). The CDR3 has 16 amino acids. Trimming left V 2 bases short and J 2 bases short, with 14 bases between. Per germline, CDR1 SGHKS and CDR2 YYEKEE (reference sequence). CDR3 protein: CASSLNRVSGNQPQHF. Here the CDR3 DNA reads TGTGCCAGCAGCTTAAACAGGGTCTCGGGCAATCAGCCCCAGCATTTT.

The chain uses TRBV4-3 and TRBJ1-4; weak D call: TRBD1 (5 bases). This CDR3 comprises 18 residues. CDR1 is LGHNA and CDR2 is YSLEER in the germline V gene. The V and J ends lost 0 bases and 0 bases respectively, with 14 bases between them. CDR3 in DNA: TGCGCCAGCAGCCAAGAAATCATCGGGACTGCAACTAATGAAAAACTGTTTTTT. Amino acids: CASSQEIIGTATNEKLFF.

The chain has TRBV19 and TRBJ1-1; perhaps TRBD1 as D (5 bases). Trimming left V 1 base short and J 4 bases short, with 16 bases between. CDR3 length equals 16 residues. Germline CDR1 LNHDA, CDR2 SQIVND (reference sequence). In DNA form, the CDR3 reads TGTGCCAGTAGTATAGGGTGGGGGGGGACGCCCACTGAAGCTTTCTTT. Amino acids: CASSIGWGGTPTEAFF.

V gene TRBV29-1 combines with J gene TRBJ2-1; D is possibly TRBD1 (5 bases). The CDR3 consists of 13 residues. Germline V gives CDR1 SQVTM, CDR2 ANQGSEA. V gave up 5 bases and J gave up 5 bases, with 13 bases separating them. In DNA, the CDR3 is TGCAGCGTTAAACAGGTGCTCAACAATGAGCAGTTCTTC. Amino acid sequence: CSVKQVLNNEQFF.